A selection of T cell receptor beta chains follows, all from one sample in a study of cytomegalovirus exposure and HLA in healthy donors. The assay was immunoSEQ multiplex PCR, and TCRdb's table has in-frame clones only and misses some. Of 150,000 or so clones detected, approximately 94% appear once; the ten largest clones hold about 1.7%. The sequencing input was PBMCs. The receptors shown here come from a man aged 18-30 years in good health and CMV-seropositive. The CDR3 runs from the conserved cysteine through the conserved F or W. The D gene is left open where the match is weak. Size is omitted from some rows. Given values are once, few, many or a class for expanded clones.

D gene | J gene | CDR3 length | V gene | clone size | CDR3 DNA | CDR3 protein
TRBD2 | TRBJ2-5 | 16 | TRBV5-1 | few | TGCGCCAGCAGCTTGATGAGCGGGAGGGGGGAAGAGACCCAGTACTTC | CASSLMSGRGEETQYF
- | TRBJ2-1 | 12 | TRBV7-9 | - | TGTGCCAGCAGCCCAGAGGGTGATGAGCAGTTCTTC | CASSPEGDEQFF
- | TRBJ1-1 | 13 | TRBV6-1 | few | TGTGCCAGCACCATCTGGGAGCAGGCTGAAGCTTTCTTT | CASTIWEQAEAFF
TRBD1 | TRBJ1-2 | 15 | TRBV5-1 | few | TGCGCCAGCAGCGTAACCGGGACAGCGTACTATGGCTACACCTTC | CASSVTGTAYYGYTF
- | TRBJ1-2 | 13 | TRBV18 | - | TGTGCCAGCTCACCTAGCGCCAGCGATGGCTACACCTTC | CASSPSASDGYTF
- | TRBJ1-2 | 13 | TRBV5-1 | - | TGCGCCAGCAGCTACGGGGGTTTATGGGGCTACACCTTC | CASSYGGLWGYTF
TRBD1 | TRBJ1-2 | 12 | TRBV6-5 | - | TGTGCCAGCAGCCGAACAGGGGATGGCTACACCTTC | CASSRTGDGYTF
TRBD1 | TRBJ1-2 | 16 | TRBV28 | - | TGTGCCAGCAGTGCCCTGGGACAGGGCTCTAACTATGGCTACACCTTC | CASSALGQGSNYGYTF
TRBD2 | TRBJ2-1 | 17 | TRBV5-6 | - | TGTGCCAGCAGCTTGGAGTTAGCGGGAGGGCCGGACAATGAGCAGTTCTTC | CASSLELAGGPDNEQFF
- | TRBJ2-6 | 14 | TRBV6-1 | - | TGTGCCAGCAGTGCGCTATCTGGGGCCAACGTCCTGACTTTC | CASSALSGANVLTF
- | TRBJ1-2 | 15 | TRBV30 | - | TGTGCCTGGATGGTCCCGCGGCGGCCAGACTATGGCTACACCTTC | CAWMVPRRPDYGYTF
- | TRBJ2-1 | 16 | TRBV18 | - | TGTGCCAGCTCACCAAGGTATTTGGACAGTAACAATGAGCAGTTCTTC | CASSPRYLDSNNEQFF
- | TRBJ2-3 | 16 | TRBV12-5 | once | TGTGCTAGTGGTCTCGGGCTAGCGAGCTCCACAGATACGCAGTATTTT | CASGLGLASSTDTQYF
- | TRBJ2-2 | 15 | TRBV28 | - | TGTGCCAGCAGTTTAAGCGGAGCGAACACCGGGGAGCTGTTTTTT | CASSLSGANTGELFF
TRBD2 | TRBJ2-3 | 16 | TRBV6-1 | - | TGTGCCAGCAGTGAATCGTCAGCGGGAGGCTCAGATACGCAGTATTTT | CASSESSAGGSDTQYF
TRBD2 | TRBJ2-1 | 16 | TRBV7-9 | - | TGTGCCAGCAGCTTCCCGCCCAGCGGGGTGGGAGGGGAGCAGTTCTTC | CASSFPPSGVGGEQFF
- | TRBJ2-7 | 16 | TRBV21-1 | - | TGTGCCAGCAGCAGCCGACCGGAGTGTGGTACCTACGAGCAGTACTTC | CASSSRPECGTYEQYF
- | TRBJ2-7 | 12 | TRBV28 | - | TGTGCCAGCAGTTCTGTCTGGAGAGAGCAGTACTTC | CASSSVWREQYF
- | TRBJ2-2 | 13 | TRBV6-4 | - | TGTGCCAGCAGTGACTCCGGGGTAGGGGAGCTGTTTTTT | CASSDSGVGELFF
TRBD2 | TRBJ2-1 | 18 | TRBV7-2 | - | TGTGCCAGCAGCGTTGCTAGCGGGAGTTTTATCTCCTACAATGAGCAGTTCTTC | CASSVASGSFISYNEQFF